This is a list of T cell receptor beta chains from one sample in a study of blood T cell repertoires in COVID-19. Only in-frame clones appear in the TCRdb table, and some are missing; sequencing was by immunoSEQ multiplex PCR. The data hold 200,000 to 250,000 clones, with roughly 80% observed a single time. Sequences were obtained from peripheral blood. The source is an elderly woman with acute or convalescent COVID-19. Both conserved end residues are part of each CDR3. A D gene is named only where the DNA matches it firmly. Clone size, where shown, is once, few, many, or a class for clones that have expanded.

D | size | J | V | CDR3 | DNA
TRBD1 | few | TRBJ1-6 | TRBV27 | CASSWTGDNSPLHF | TGTGCCAGCAGTTGGACAGGGGATAATTCACCCCTCCACTTT
NA | NA | TRBJ1-1 | TRBV5-1 | CASSGLVRTEAFF | TGCGCCAGCAGCGGACTGGTTAGGACTGAAGCTTTCTTT
TRBD2 | NA | TRBJ2-1 | TRBV5-1 | CASSPLAIAYNEQFF | TGCGCCAGCAGCCCACTAGCGATTGCCTACAATGAGCAGTTCTTC
TRBD2 | NA | TRBJ2-5 | TRBV19 | CASSPGTSGRDLYQETQYF | TGTGCCAGTAGTCCCGGGACTAGCGGGAGGGACCTGTACCAAGAGACCCAGTACTTC
NA | NA | TRBJ1-6 | TRBV21-1 | CASSRIGFSYNSPLHF | TGTGCCAGCAGCAGGATCGGGTTTTCCTATAATTCACCCCTCCACTTT
NA | NA | TRBJ1-2 | TRBV19 | CASSIPVPDRFYGYTF | TGTGCCAGTAGTATCCCAGTACCTGACAGGTTCTATGGCTACACCTTC
TRBD2 | NA | TRBJ2-3 | TRBV29-1 | CSVRRGDTDTQYF | TGCAGCGTTCGGCGGGGGGACACAGATACGCAGTATTTT
TRBD1 | NA | TRBJ2-7 | TRBV2 | CASQGQGGRQYF | TGTGCCAGTCAGGGACAGGGGGGGAGGCAGTACTTC
NA | few | TRBJ2-2 | TRBV12-3/TRBV12-4 | CAITGFNTGELFF | TGTGCCATCACAGGGTTTAACACCGGGGAGCTGTTTTTT
NA | NA | TRBJ1-4 | TRBV4-2 | CASSQDEGATNEKLFF | TGTGCCAGCAGCCAAGATGAGGGTGCAACTAATGAAAAACTGTTTTTT
TRBD2 | NA | TRBJ2-4 | TRBV7-8 | CASSLDLGLAGGIAKNIQYF | TGTGCCAGCAGCTTAGATCTAGGACTAGCGGGAGGGATAGCCAAAAACATTCAGTACTTC
TRBD2 | many | TRBJ2-7 | TRBV4-1 | CASSQPSGVYEQYF | TGCGCCAGCAGCCAGCCTAGCGGAGTTTACGAGCAGTACTTC
NA | NA | TRBJ2-1 | TRBV12-3/TRBV12-4 | CASSLANEQFF | TGTGCCAGCAGTTTGGCCAATGAGCAGTTCTTC
TRBD2 | NA | TRBJ2-5 | TRBV5-8 | CASRPGLAGGETQYF | TGTGCCAGCAGACCGGGACTAGCGGGGGGAGAGACCCAGTACTTC
NA | NA | TRBJ1-6 | TRBV19 | CASSSGPGDSDNSPLHF | TGTGCCAGTAGCTCAGGGCCGGGGGACTCTGATAATTCACCCCTCCACTTT
TRBD1 | NA | TRBJ1-4 | TRBV3-1/TRBV3-2 | CASSERGLGKLFF | TGTGCCAGCAGCGAAAGGGGGCTTGGGAAACTGTTTTTT
NA | NA | TRBJ2-1 | TRBV7-3 | CASSLNTRDNYNEQFF | TGTGCCAGCAGCTTAAACACCCGCGACAACTACAATGAGCAGTTCTTC
TRBD1 | NA | TRBJ1-5 | TRBV28 | CASSSPGGSQPQHF | TGTGCCAGCAGTTCCCCAGGGGGATCTCAGCCCCAGCATTTT
TRBD1 | NA | TRBJ1-2 | TRBV7-2 | CASSFGTGGVAGGYTF | TGTGCCAGCAGCTTCGGGACAGGGGGCGTGGCGGGTGGCTACACCTTC
NA | NA | TRBJ1-3 | TRBV11-2 | CASSLNTGDSGNTIYF | TGTGCCAGCAGCTTAAACACAGGCGACTCTGGAAACACCATATATTTT